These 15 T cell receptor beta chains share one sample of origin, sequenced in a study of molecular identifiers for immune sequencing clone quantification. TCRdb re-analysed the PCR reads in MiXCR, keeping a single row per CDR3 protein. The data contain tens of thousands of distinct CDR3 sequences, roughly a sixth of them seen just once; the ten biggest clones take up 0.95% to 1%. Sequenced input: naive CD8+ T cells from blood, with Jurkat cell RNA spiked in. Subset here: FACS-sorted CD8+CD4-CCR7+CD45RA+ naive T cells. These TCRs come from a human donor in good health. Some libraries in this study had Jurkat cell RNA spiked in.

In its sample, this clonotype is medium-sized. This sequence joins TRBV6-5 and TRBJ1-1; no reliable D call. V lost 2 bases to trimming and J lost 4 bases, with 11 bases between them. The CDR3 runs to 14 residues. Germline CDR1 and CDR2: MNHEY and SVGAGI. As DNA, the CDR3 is TGTGCCAGCAGTTACAGCAGATTCCGCACTGAAGCTTTCTTT. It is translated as CASSYSRFRTEAFF.

In DNA, the CDR3 is TGTGCCAGCAGCCCCCCGGAGCTCGATGAGCAGTTCTTC. As protein: CASSPPELDEQFF. The chain is built from TRBV28 and TRBJ2-1; D is unclear. V was cut by 6 bases and J by 8 bases, with 14 bases left in between. CDR1 and CDR2 from the germline V gene are MDHEN and SYDVKM. The CDR3 is made up of 13 amino acids.

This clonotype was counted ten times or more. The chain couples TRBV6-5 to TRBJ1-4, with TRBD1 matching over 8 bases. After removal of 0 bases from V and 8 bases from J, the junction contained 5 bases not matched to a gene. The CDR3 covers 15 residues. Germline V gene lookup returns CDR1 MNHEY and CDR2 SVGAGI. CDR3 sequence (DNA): TGTGCCAGCAGTTACTCGACAGGGGTAGGGGAAAAACTGTTTTTT. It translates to CASSYSTGVGEKLFF.

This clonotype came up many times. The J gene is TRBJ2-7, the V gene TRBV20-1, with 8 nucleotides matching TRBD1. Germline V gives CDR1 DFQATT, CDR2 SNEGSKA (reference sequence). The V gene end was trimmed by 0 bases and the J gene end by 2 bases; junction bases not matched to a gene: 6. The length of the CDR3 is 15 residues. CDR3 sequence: CSARDPGQETYEQYF. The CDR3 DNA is TGCAGTGCTAGAGACCCGGGACAGGAAACCTACGAGCAGTACTTC.

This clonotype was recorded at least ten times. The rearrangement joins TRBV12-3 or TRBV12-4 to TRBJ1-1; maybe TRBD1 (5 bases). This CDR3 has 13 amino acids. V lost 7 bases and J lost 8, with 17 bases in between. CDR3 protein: CASTSRGPGEAFF. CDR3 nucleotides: TGTGCCAGCACTTCCCGGGGCCCGGGAGAAGCTTTCTTT.

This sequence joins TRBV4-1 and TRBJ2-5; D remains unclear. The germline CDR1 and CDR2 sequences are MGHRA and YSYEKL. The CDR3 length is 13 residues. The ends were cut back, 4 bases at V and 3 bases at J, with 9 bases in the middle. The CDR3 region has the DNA TGCGCCAGCAGCCCCGTTGCCGAAGAGACCCAGTACTTC. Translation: CASSPVAEETQYF.

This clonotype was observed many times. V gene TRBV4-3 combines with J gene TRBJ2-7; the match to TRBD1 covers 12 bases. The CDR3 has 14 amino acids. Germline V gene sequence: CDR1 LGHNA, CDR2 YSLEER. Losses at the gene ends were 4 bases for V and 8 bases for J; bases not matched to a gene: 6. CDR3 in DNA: TGCGCCAGCAGCCCGGGACAGGGGGCCTTCAAGCAGTACTTC. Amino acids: CASSPGQGAFKQYF.

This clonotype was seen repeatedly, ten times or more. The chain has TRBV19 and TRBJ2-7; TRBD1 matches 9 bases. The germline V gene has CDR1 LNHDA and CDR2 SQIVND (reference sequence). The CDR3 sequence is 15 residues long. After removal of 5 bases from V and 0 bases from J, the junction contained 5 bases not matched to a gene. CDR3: CASSGGQGSSYEQYF. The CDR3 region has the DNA TGTGCCAGTAGTGGTGGACAGGGGTCCTCCTACGAGCAGTACTTC.

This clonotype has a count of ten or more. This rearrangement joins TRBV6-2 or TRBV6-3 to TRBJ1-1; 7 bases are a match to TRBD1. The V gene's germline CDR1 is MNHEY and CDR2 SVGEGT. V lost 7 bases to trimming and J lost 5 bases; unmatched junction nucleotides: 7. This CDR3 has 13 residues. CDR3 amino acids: CASKLQGYTEAFF. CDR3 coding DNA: TGTGCCAGCAAATTACAGGGGTATACTGAAGCTTTCTTT.

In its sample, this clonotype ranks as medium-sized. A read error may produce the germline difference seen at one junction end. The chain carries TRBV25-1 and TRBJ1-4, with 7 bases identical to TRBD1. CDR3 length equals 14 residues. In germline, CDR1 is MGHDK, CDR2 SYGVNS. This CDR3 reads CASGETGAREKLFF. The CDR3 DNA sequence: TGTGCCAGCGGTGAAACAGGGGCCCGTGAAAAACTGTTTTTT.

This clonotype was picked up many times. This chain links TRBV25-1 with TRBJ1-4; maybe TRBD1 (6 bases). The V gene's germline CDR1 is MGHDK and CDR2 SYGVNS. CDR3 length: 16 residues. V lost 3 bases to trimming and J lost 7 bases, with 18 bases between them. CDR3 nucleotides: TGTGCCAGCAGTGACTCTCCTCAGGGGCTGGGTGAAAAACTGTTTTTT. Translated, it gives CASSDSPQGLGEKLFF.

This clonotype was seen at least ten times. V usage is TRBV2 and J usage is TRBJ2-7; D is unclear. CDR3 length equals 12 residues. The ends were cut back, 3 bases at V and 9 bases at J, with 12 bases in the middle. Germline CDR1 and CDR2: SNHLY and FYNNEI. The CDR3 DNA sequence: TGTGCCAGCAGTGATGCCCGGGTCGGGCAGTACTTC. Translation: CASSDARVGQYF.

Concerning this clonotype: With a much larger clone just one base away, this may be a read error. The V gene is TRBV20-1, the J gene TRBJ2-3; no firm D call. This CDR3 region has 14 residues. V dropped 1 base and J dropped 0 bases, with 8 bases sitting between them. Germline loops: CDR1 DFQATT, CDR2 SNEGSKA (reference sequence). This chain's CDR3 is CSARGEKSTDTQYF. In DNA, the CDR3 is TGCAGTGCTAGAGGCGAGAAAAGCACAGATACGCAGTATTTT.

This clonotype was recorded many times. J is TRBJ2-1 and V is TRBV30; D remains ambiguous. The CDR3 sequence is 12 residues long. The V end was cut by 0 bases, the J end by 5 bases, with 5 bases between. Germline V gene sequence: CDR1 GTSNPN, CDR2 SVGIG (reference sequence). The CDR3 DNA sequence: TGTGCCTGGAGTGTATCAGACAATGAGCAGTTCTTC. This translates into CAWSVSDNEQFF.

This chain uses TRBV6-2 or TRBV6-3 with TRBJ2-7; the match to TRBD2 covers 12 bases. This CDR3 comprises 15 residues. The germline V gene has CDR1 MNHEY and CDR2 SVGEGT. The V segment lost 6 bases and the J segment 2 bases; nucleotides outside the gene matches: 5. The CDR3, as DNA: TGTGCCAGCAGCCGGGGACTAGCGGGCCCCTACGAGCAGTACTTC. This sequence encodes CASSRGLAGPYEQYF.